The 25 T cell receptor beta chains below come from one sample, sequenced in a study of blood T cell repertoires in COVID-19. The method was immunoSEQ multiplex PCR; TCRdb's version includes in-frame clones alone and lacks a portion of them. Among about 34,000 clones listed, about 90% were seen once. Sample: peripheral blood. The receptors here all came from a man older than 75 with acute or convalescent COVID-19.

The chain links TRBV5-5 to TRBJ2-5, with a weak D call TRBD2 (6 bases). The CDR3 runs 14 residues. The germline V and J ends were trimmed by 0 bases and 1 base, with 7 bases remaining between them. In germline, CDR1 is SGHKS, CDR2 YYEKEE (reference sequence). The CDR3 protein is CASSLAGVQETQYF. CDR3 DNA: TGTGCCAGCAGCTTGGCGGGGGTCCAAGAGACCCAGTACTTC.

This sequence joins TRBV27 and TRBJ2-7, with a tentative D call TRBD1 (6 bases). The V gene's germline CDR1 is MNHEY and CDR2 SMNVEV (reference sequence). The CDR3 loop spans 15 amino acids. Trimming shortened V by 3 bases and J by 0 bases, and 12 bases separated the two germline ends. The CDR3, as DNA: TGTGCCAGCAGTTTGAAGACAGGCCTCTCCTACGAGCAGTACTTC. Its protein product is CASSLKTGLSYEQYF.

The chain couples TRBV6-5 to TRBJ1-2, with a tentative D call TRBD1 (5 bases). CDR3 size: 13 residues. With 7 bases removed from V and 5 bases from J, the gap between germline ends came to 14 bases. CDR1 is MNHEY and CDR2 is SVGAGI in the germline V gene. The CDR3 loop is CASKRQGEYGYTF. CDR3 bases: TGTGCCAGCAAGAGGCAGGGTGAATATGGCTACACCTTC.

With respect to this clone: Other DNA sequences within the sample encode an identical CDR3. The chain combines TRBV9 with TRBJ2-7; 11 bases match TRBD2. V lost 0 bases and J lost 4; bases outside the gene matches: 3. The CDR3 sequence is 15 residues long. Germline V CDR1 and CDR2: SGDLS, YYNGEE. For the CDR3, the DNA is TGTGCCAGCAGCGTAGGTCTAGCGGGGGGTTACGAGCAGTACTTC. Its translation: CASSVGLAGGYEQYF.

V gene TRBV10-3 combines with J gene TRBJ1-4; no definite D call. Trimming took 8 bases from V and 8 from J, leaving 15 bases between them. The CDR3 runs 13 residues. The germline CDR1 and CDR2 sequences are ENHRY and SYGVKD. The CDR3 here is CAIGDLRSEKLFF. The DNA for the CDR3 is TGTGCCATCGGAGATCTAAGGTCGGAAAAACTGTTTTTT.

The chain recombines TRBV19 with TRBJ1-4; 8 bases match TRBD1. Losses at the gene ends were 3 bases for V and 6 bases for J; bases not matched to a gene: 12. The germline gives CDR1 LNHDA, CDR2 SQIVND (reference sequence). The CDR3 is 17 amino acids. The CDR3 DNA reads TGTGCCAGTAGTATGTCGGCAGGGGGCGACCGGGATGAAAAACTGTTTTTT. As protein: CASSMSAGGDRDEKLFF.

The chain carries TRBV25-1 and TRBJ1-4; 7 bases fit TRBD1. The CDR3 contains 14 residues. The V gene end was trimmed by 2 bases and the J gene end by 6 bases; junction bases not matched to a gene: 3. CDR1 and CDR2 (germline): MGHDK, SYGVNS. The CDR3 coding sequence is TGTGCCAGCAGTGAACGCCAGGGGGATGAAAAACTGTTTTTT. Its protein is CASSERQGDEKLFF.

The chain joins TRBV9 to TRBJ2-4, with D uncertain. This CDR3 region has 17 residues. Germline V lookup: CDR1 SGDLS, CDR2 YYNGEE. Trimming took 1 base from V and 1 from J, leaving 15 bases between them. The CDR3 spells CASSVSPTLSAKNIQYF. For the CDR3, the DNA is TGTGCCAGCAGCGTATCCCCGACTCTTTCTGCCAAAAACATTCAGTACTTC.

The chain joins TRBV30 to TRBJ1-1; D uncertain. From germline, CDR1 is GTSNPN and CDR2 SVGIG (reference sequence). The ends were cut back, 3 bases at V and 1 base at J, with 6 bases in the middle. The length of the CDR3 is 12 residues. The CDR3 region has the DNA TGTGCCTGGAGCCCCGGGAACACTGAAGCTTTCTTT. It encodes CAWSPGNTEAFF.

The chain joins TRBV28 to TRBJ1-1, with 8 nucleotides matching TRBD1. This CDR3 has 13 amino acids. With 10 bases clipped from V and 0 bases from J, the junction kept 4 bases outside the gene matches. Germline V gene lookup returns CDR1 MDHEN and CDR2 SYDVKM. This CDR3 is CAIDRGMNTEAFF. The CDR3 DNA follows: TGTGCCATCGACAGGGGCATGAACACTGAAGCTTTCTTT.

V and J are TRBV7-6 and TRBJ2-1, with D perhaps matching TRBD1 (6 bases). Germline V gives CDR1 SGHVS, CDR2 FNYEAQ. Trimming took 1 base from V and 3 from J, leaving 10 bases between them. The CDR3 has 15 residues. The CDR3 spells CASSLGQGFYNEQFF. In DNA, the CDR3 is TGTGCCAGCAGCTTAGGTCAGGGGTTCTACAATGAGCAGTTCTTC. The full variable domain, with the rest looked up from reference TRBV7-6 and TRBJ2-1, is GAGVSQSPRYKVTKRGQDVALRCDPISGHVSLYWYRQALGQGPEFLTYFNYEAQQDKSGLPNDRFSAERPEGSISTLTIQRTEQRDSAMYRCASSLGQGFYNEQFFGPGTRLTVL.

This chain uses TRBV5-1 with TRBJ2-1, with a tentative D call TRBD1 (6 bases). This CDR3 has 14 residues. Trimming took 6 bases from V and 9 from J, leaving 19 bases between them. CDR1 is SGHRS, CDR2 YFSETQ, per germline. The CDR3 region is CASNPLGQRAEQFF. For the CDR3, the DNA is TGCGCCAGCAACCCCCTCGGACAGAGGGCTGAGCAGTTCTTC.

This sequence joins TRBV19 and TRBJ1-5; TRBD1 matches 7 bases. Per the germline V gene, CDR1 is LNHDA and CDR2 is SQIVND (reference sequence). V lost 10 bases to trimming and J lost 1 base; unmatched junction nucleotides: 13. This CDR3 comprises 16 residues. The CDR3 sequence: CATQGQATASNQPQHF. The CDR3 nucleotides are TGTGCCACCCAAGGACAGGCTACAGCAAGCAATCAGCCCCAGCATTTT. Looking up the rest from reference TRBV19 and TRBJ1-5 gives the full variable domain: DGGITQSPKYLFRKEGQNVTLSCEQNLNHDAMYWYRQDPGQGLRLIYYSQIVNDFQKGDIAEGYSVSREKKESFPLTVTSAQKNPTAFYLCATQGQATASNQPQHFGDGTRLSIL.

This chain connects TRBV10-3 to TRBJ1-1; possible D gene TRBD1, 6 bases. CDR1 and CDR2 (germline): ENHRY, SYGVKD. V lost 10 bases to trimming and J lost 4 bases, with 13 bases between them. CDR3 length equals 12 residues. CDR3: CATREGGTEAFF. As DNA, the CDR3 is TGTGCCACCCGGGAGGGGGGCACTGAAGCTTTCTTT.

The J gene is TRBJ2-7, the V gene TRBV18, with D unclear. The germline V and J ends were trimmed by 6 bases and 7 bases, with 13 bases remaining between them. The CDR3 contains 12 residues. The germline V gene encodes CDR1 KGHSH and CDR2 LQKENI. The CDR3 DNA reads TGTGCCAGCTCTCGTCGGTCGGGTGAGCAGTACTTC. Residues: CASSRRSGEQYF.

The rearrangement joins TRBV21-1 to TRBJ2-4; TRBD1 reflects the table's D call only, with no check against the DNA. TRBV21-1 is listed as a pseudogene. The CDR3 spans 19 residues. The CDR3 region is CASSKGGFAAGRAKNIQYF. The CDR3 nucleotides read TGTGCCAGCAGCAAAGGAGGATTCGCGGCAGGGCGAGCCAAAAACATTCAGTACTTC.

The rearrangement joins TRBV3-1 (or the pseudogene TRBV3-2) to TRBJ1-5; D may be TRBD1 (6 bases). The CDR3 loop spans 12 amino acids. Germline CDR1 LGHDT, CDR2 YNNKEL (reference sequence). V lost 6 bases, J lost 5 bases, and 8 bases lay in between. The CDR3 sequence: CASSQGYQPQHF. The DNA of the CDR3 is TGTGCCAGCAGTCAGGGGTATCAGCCCCAGCATTTT.

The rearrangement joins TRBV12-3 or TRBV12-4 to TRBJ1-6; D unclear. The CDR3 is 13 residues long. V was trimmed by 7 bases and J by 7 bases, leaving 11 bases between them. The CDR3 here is CASKINENSPLHF. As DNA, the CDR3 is TGTGCCAGCAAAATAAACGAGAATTCACCCCTCCACTTT.

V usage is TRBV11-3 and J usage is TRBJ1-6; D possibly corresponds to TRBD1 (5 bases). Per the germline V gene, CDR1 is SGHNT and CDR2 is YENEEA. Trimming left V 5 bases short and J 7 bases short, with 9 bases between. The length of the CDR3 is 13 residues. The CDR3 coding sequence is TGTGCCAGCAGCCAAGGACAAAATTCACCCCTCCACTTT. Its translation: CASSQGQNSPLHF.

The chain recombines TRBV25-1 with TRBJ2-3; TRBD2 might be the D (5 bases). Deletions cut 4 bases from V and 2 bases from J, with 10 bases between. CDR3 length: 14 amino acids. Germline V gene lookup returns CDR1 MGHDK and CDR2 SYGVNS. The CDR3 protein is CASSAGLNTDTQYF. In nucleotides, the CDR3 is TGTGCCAGCAGTGCTGGACTGAACACAGATACGCAGTATTTT. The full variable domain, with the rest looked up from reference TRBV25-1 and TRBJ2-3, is EADIYQTPRYLVIGTGKKITLECSQTMGHDKMYWYQQDPGMELHLIHYSYGVNSTEKGDLSSESTVSRIRTEHFPLTLESARPSHTSQYLCASSAGLNTDTQYFGPGTRLTVL.

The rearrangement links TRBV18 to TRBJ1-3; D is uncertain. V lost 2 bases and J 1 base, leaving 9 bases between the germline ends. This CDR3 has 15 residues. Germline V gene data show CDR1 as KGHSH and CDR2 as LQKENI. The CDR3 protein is CASSPDGLSGNTIYF. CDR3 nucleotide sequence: TGTGCCAGCTCACCAGACGGGTTATCTGGAAACACCATATATTTT. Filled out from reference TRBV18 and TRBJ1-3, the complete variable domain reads NAGVMQNPRHLVRRRGQEARLRCSPMKGHSHVYWYRQLPEEGLKFMVYLQKENIIDESGMPKERFSAEFPKEGPSILRIQQVVRGDSAAYFCASSPDGLSGNTIYFGEGSWLTVV.

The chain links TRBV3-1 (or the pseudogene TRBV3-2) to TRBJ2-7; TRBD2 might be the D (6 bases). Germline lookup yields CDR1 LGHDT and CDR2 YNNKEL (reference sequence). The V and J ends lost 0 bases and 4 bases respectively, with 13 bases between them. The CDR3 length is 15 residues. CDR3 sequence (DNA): TGTGCCAGCAGCCAAGATCTTGGGGGGTTATACGAGCAGTACTTC. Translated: CASSQDLGGLYEQYF.

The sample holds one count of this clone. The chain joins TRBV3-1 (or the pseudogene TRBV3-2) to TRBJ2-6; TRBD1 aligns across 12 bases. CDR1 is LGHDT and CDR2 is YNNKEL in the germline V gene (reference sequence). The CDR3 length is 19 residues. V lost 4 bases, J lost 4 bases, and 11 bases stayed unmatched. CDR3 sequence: CASSPVPGTGGSGANVLTF. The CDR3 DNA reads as TGTGCCAGCAGCCCGGTACCCGGGACAGGGGGCTCCGGGGCCAACGTCCTGACTTTC.

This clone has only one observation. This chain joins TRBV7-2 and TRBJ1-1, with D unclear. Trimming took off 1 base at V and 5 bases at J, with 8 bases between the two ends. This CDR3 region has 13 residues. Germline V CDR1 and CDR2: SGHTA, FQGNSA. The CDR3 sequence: CASSLVAWTEAFF. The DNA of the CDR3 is TGTGCCAGCAGCTTAGTCGCGTGGACTGAAGCTTTCTTT.

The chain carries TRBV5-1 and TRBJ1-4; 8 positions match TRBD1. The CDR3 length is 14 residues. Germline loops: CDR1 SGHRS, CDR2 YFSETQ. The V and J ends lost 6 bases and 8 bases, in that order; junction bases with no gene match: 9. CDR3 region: CASTARGLQEKLFF. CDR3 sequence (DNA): TGCGCCAGCACCGCCAGGGGGCTTCAAGAAAAACTGTTTTTT.